The following is a T cell receptor (beta chain) sequence with its context. What it recognizes is unknown. The PCR employed 60 Vbeta primers together with 13 Jbeta primers. Profiled with immunoSEQ multiplex PCR; TCRdb holds only in-frame clones, not every one. The table lists 130,000 to 150,000 clones, around 75% of them singletons, with more than 3% in the top ten. This CDR3 is built from 16 residues. The V gene lost 2 bases and the J gene lost 0 bases, with 10 bases spanning the gap. Germline CDR1 is SEHNR and CDR2 is FQNEAQ (reference sequence). These data are taken from a study of cytomegalovirus exposure and HLA in healthy donors. Study summary: The study's early data release held about 80 million unique TCRs from HLA-typed donors. Study-level results: Available immune exposure information was restricted to CMV serostatus only. In most subjects, TCR beta sequences reportedly gave accurate predictions of HLA-A and HLA-B alleles. Clonal expansion was found to be greater in HLA-associated TCR beta chains than in equally common others in a later analysis.

The sequencing sample was made of PBMCs. The chain joins TRBV7-9 to TRBJ2-2, with a possible D match to TRBD1 (6 bases). The origin of this receptor is a female donor in good health and CMV-seronegative. In DNA, the CDR3 is TGTGCCAGCAGCTTATATCAGGGGCCGAACACCGGGGAGCTGTTTTTT. Its protein is CASSLYQGPNTGELFF.